The following is a TCR beta chain sequence with its context. The data originate from a study of T cell responses to AZD1222 COVID-19 vaccine. Measured with immunoSEQ multiplex PCR; TCRdb has only the in-frame clones, and not every one. The table has about 120,000 clones, 89% seen once; the top ten hold about 6%. CDR3 length: 14 residues. CDR1 and CDR2 (germline): SGDLS, YYNGEE. Trimming stripped 1 base from V and 3 bases from J, with 11 bases between. The receptor was isolated from an adult in good health. The rearrangement uses TRBV9 and TRBJ2-7; D gene uncertain. Sample: peripheral blood, taken on day 0 of AZD1222 vaccination. CDR3: CASSVKPAGYEQYF. The CDR3 DNA follows: TGTGCCAGCAGCGTAAAGCCGGCTGGCTACGAGCAGTACTTC.